This T cell receptor beta chain is from a study of blood T cell repertoires in COVID-19. About the research overall: Both acute and convalescent COVID-19 samples were obtained from the United States, Italy and Spain. PBMCs, B-cell-depleted T cells, or T cells were the source of the cDNA or gDNA that made up the material.

Authors' processing steps: Using reference gene primer amplification, nucleated cell counts were estimated. This table comes from immunoSEQ multiplex PCR, and its TCRdb copy is limited to in-frame clones, with some not included. That table gives V, J and clone size, and the DNA gave D and trimming. The profile shows tens of thousands of clones, about 76% of them singletons. The germline V gene has CDR1 SNHLY and CDR2 FYNNEI. The CDR3 has 13 amino acids. V lost 6 bases and J lost 7; bases outside the gene matches: 3. This clonotype was sampled from a woman of 80 years or more with active or convalescent COVID-19. The chain carries TRBV2 and TRBJ1-6; 7 bases match TRBD1. The source material was peripheral blood. The CDR3 spells CASSTGQNSPLHF. CDR3 DNA: TGTGCCAGCAGCACGGGACAGAATTCACCCCTCCACTTT.